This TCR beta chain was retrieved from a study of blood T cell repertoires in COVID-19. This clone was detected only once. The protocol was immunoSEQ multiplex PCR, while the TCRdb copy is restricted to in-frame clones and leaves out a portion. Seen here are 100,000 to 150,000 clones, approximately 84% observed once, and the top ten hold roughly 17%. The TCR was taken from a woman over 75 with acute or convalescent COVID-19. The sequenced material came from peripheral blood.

The CDR3 region has the DNA TGTGCCAGCAGTTACTCGTTTCAGAGGTCAGCGAAGTCTGGGGCCAACGTCCTGACTTTC. Its protein product is CASSYSFQRSAKSGANVLTF. The chain employs TRBV6-2 or TRBV6-3 and TRBJ2-6; no firm D call. CDR1 is MNHEY, CDR2 SVGEGT, per germline. The CDR3 is 20 residues long. Trimming stripped 0 bases from V and 1 base from J, with 19 bases between.